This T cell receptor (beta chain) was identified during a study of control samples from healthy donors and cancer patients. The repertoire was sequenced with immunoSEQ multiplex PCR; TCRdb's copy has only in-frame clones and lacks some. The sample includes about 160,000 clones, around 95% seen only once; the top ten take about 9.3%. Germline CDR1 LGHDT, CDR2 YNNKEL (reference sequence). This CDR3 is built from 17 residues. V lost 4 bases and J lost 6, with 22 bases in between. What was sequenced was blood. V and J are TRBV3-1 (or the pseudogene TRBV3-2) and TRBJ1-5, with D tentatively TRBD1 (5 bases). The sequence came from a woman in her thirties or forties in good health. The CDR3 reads CASSPSRVQGFSQPQHF. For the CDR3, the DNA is TGTGCCAGCAGCCCGTCGAGGGTCCAGGGCTTCTCTCAGCCCCAGCATTTT.